This TCR beta chain was sequenced during a study of blood T cell repertoires in COVID-19. Germline CDR1 and CDR2: SNHLY and FYNNEI. The CDR3 has 14 residues. Trimming took off 3 bases at V and 1 base at J, with 10 bases between the two ends. Original processing methods: Nucleated cell counts were estimated from reference gene primer amplification. TCRdb's copy holds only in-frame clones and misses some; the assay was immunoSEQ multiplex PCR. That table supplies the V and J calls and clone size; D and trimming were determined from the DNA. The sample lists around 60,000 clones, about 79% occurring once.

This receptor was identified in a woman in her fifties or sixties with acute or convalescent COVID-19. The rearrangement joins TRBV2 to TRBJ2-7, with TRBD1 as a possible D gene (5 bases). Sequenced sample: peripheral blood. The CDR3: CASSDGRASYEQYF. CDR3 bases: TGTGCCAGCAGTGACGGCAGGGCATCCTACGAGCAGTACTTC.